A selection of T cell receptor beta chains follows, all from one sample in a study of blood T cell repertoires in COVID-19. TCRdb keeps only in-frame clones here, not all; method: immunoSEQ multiplex PCR. The sample shows about 170,000 clones, 70% to 80% of them seen only once. The sample comprised PBMCs or T cells enriched from blood (not recorded which). These receptors came from a woman between 70 and 85 years old in a cohort exposed to, infected with or recovered from COVID-19 (not recorded which). Each CDR3 is given with its conserved first and last residue. D genes are given only for firm matches.

CDR3 protein,V gene,J gene,D gene
CAISPGLAGVGNIQYF,TRBV10-3,TRBJ2-4,TRBD2
CATQGLFSVQAFF,TRBV19,TRBJ1-1,-
CASSRGTVNEKLFF,TRBV5-5,TRBJ1-4,TRBD1
CASQNLAGWQETQYF,TRBV21-1,TRBJ2-5,-
CASSLPGQPYNEQFF,TRBV7-9,TRBJ2-1,-
CASSLAPGSFYGYTF,TRBV5-1,TRBJ1-2,-
CASSLGDNQPQHF,TRBV7-8,TRBJ1-5,-
CASSLGAGSTEAFF,TRBV7-9,TRBJ1-1,-
CATARRPVDEQFF,TRBV28,TRBJ2-1,-
CASSLGGARYYEQYF,TRBV5-1,TRBJ2-7,-
CASSATAMNTEAFF,TRBV5-1,TRBJ1-1,-
CASSPTGTYGNTIYF,TRBV5-1,TRBJ1-3,-
CASSPRTGHQPQHF,TRBV7-8,TRBJ1-5,TRBD1
CASSQDRGNTNTIYF,TRBV4-3,TRBJ1-3,-
CASCTGGFEAFF,TRBV28,TRBJ1-1,TRBD1
CASSLSTDTQYF,TRBV7-9,TRBJ2-3,-
CASSQEGGTDTQYF,TRBV3-1/TRBV3-2,TRBJ2-3,TRBD2
CASSLASGSGELFF,TRBV11-3,TRBJ2-2,-
CASRIQGLVTEAFF,TRBV6-5,TRBJ1-1,-
CASRRGTTYNNEQFF,TRBV6-5,TRBJ2-1,TRBD2
CASRKGRGEVNTEAFF,TRBV2,TRBJ1-1,-
CASSPRDREAEAFF,TRBV9,TRBJ1-1,TRBD1
CASSVAPSNQLRNSPLHF,TRBV9,TRBJ1-6,-
CAISGLAGTTDTQYF,TRBV10-3,TRBJ2-3,TRBD2
CASSREGQAGNEQFF,TRBV7-2,TRBJ2-1,-
CASSAGSYQETQYF,TRBV9,TRBJ2-5,-
CASSLGTTASLETQYF,TRBV5-8,TRBJ2-5,-
CASSPPGSRGTDTQYF,TRBV28,TRBJ2-3,-
CASSVGTGLGSPLHF,TRBV9,TRBJ1-6,-
CASRQGAWYGYTF,TRBV7-2,TRBJ1-2,TRBD1
CASSQGALDEKLFF,TRBV4-1,TRBJ1-4,-
CASSWTGGPGNSPLHF,TRBV5-5,TRBJ1-6,-
CASSVAPGAYNEQFF,TRBV9,TRBJ2-1,-
CASSPATRGFNEQFF,TRBV28,TRBJ2-1,-
CSGAGQDTQYF,TRBV29-1,TRBJ2-3,-
CASSNTGNTGELFF,TRBV7-3,TRBJ2-2,-
CASSSGVAVYNEQFF,TRBV28,TRBJ2-1,-
CATSVTLGASPLHF,TRBV15,TRBJ1-6,-
CASSLGGEQFF,TRBV12-3/TRBV12-4,TRBJ2-1,-
CAISWSSGSTDTQYF,TRBV10-3,TRBJ2-3,TRBD2
CASSLDLARAKNIQYF,TRBV7-9,TRBJ2-4,-